The entry below describes one T cell receptor (beta chain). What it binds is not known. PCR amplification relied on 60 Vbeta primers (plus 13 Jbeta primers). Sequenced by immunoSEQ multiplex PCR; TCRdb stores in-frame clones only, minus some. The table includes about 51,000 clones, 81% detected once. V lost 6 bases, J lost 8 bases, and 6 bases stayed unmatched. The CDR3 runs 15 residues. Per the germline V gene, CDR1 is SGHRS and CDR2 is YFSETQ. It was healthy bone marrow donors who served as donors. This record belongs to a study of cytomegalovirus exposure and HLA in healthy donors. General study findings and limits: Sequencing probably produced one cluster of sequence variants that were highly shared.

This chain joins TRBV5-1 and TRBJ2-2; 14 positions match TRBD2. This receptor was obtained from a boy between 10 and 17 years old in good health and CMV-seropositive. Sequencing input: PBMCs. The CDR3 nucleotides are TGCGCCAGCAATGGACTAGCGGGGGGCAATGGGGAGCTGTTTTTT. This codes for CASNGLAGGNGELFF.